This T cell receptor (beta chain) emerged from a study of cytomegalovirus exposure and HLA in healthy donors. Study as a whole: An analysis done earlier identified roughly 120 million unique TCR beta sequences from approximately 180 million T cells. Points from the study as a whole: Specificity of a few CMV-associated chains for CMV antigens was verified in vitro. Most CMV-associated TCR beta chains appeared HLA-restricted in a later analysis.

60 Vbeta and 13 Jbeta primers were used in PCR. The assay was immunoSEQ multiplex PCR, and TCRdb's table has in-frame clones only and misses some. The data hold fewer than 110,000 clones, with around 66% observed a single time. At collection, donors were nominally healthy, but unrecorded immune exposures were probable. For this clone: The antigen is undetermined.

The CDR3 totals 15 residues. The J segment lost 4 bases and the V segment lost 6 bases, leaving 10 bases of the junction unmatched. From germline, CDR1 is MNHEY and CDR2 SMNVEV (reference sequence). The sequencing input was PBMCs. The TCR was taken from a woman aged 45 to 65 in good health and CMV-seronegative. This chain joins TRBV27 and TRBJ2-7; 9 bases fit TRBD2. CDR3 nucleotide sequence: TGTGCCAGCAGGGGGGCGGGAGGGACTTATTACGAGCAGTACTTC. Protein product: CASRGAGGTYYEQYF.